This section outlines one T cell receptor (beta chain) sequence together with its context. Profiling relied on immunoSEQ multiplex PCR, and the TCRdb table lists in-frame clones only, not all of them. The sample records 170,000 or so clones, around four fifths being singletons. This record belongs to a study of blood T cell repertoires in COVID-19. The wider study: There were acute and convalescent COVID-19 samples, and they came from the United States, Italy and Spain.

Sequencing was done on a sample of peripheral blood. The TCR originated in a man between 65 and 80 years old with active or convalescent COVID-19.

CDR3 sequence reads: CASTRGTWAGELFF. The DNA for the CDR3 is TGTGCCAGCACGCGTGGGACATGGGCCGGGGAGCTGTTTTTT. The genes are TRBV6-5 and TRBJ2-2; tentatively, D is TRBD1 (6 bases). The CDR3 runs 14 residues. Trimming took off 7 bases at V and 6 bases at J, with 15 bases between the two ends. The germline CDR1 and CDR2 sequences are MNHEY and SVGAGI.